One and the same sample provided the 6 T cell receptor beta chains below, sequenced in a study of shared clonotypes between healthy human individuals. The repertoire was sequenced with immunoSEQ multiplex PCR; TCRdb's copy has only in-frame clones and lacks some. The profile shows millions of clones, 95% of them singletons. Sequenced material: naive CD4+ T cells sorted from blood. Regarding subset: CD45RA+ positively selected. The source is a man aged 18 to 29 in good health.

The table lists this clone with a few counts. The chain couples TRBV5-1 to TRBJ2-7; 10 positions match TRBD1. The length of the CDR3 is 15 residues. The germline gives CDR1 SGHRS, CDR2 YFSETQ. Trimming cost V 3 bases and J 7 bases; bases outside gene matches: 10. CDR3 sequence (DNA): TGCGCCAGCAGCTCTTCGGGACAGGGGACCGGGGAGCAGTACTTC. It is translated as CASSSSGQGTGEQYF.

For this clone: The identical CDR3 is also encoded by other nucleotide sequences in the sample. This chain connects TRBV6-5 to TRBJ2-3, with D unresolved. Germline V lookup: CDR1 MNHEY, CDR2 SVGAGI. V was trimmed by 5 bases and J by 6 bases, leaving 6 bases between them. This CDR3 contains 11 residues. Written as DNA, the CDR3 is TGTGCCAGCAGTAATGGGGATACGCAGTATTTT. Amino acid sequence: CASSNGDTQYF.

In DNA form, the CDR3 reads TGTGCCAGCAGACCCGGGACACCGAAACGGAACACCATATATTTT. It encodes CASRPGTPKRNTIYF. The chain employs TRBV6-6 and TRBJ1-3; the D gene is possibly TRBD1 (6 bases). With 6 bases removed from V and 7 bases from J, the gap between germline ends came to 19 bases. Germline CDR1 and CDR2: MNHNY and SVGAGI (reference sequence). This CDR3 is 15 amino acids long.

This chain uses TRBV9 with TRBJ1-1; 10 positions match TRBD1. After removal of 4 bases from V and 4 bases from J, the junction contained 7 bases not matched to a gene. Germline CDR1 SGDLS, CDR2 YYNGEE. This CDR3 has 15 residues. The CDR3 sequence: CASSPRDRGSTEAFF. In nucleotides, the CDR3 is TGTGCCAGCAGCCCACGGGACAGGGGATCCACTGAAGCTTTCTTT.

The chain joins TRBV27 to TRBJ1-2; D is undetermined. The CDR3 has 13 residues. V was cut by 6 bases and J by 3 bases, with 11 bases left in between. The germline V gene has CDR1 MNHEY and CDR2 SMNVEV (reference sequence). This chain's CDR3 is CASSPKNHYGYTF. DNA for the CDR3: TGTGCCAGCAGCCCGAAGAATCACTATGGCTACACCTTC.

This sequence joins TRBV4-1 and TRBJ2-7, with no clear D. V lost 4 bases and J 3 bases, leaving 16 bases between the germline ends. Looked up from germline, CDR1 is MGHRA and CDR2 is YSYEKL. There are 15 residues in the CDR3. The CDR3 DNA reads as TGCGCCAGCAGCCTCAAGGATTCCGGCGGCTACGAGCAGTACTTC. This sequence encodes CASSLKDSGGYEQYF.